The 16 T cell receptor beta chains below all came from one sample that was sequenced in a study of response to subunit inactivated influenza vaccine. TCRdb independently ran MiXCR on the RT-PCR reads; one entry per CDR3 protein. The sample holds 500,000 or so distinct CDR3 sequences, about 15% seen once. Sequenced material: CD4+ T cells sorted from PBMCs, taken less than 30 months after vaccination. These receptors all stem from a man aged 50-75 years who received an inactivated influenza vaccine.

This sequence joins TRBV21-1 and TRBJ2-5; the table gives TRBD1 as D, unverified against the DNA. TRBV21-1 counts as a pseudogene. This CDR3 comprises 13 residues. CDR3 amino acids: CASMQRLQETQYF. The CDR3 DNA follows: TGTGCCAGCATGCAGCGCCTACAAGAGACCCAGTACTTC.

The rearrangement uses TRBV5-4 and TRBJ2-5; perhaps TRBD1 as D (6 bases). The CDR3 is 14 amino acids. Trimming stripped 4 bases from V and 1 base from J, with 11 bases between. In germline, CDR1 is SGHNT, CDR2 YYREEE (reference sequence). CDR3 residues: CASSHGQTQETQYF. The CDR3 nucleotides read TGTGCCAGCAGCCACGGACAGACCCAAGAGACCCAGTACTTC. Variable domain in full (rest from reference TRBV5-4 and TRBJ2-5): ETGVTQSPTHLIKTRGQQVTLRCSSQSGHNTVSWYQQALGQGPQFIFQYYREEENGRGNFPPRFSGLQFPNYSSELNVNALELDDSALYLCASSHGQTQETQYFGPGTRLLVL.

The chain's CDR3 is CSAIQGAPSAEAFF. CDR3 nucleotides: TGCAGTGCTATACAGGGGGCCCCGAGCGCTGAAGCTTTCTTT. The chain combines TRBV20-1 with TRBJ1-1; 9 positions agree with TRBD1. The V and J ends lost 4 bases and 6 bases, in that order; junction bases with no gene match: 9. Germline assignment: CDR1 DFQATT and CDR2 SNEGSKA (reference sequence). This CDR3 has 14 amino acids.

This clonotype was seen at least ten times. The genes are TRBV10-3 and TRBJ2-5; TRBD2 is a possible D gene (6 bases). Germline CDR1 reads ENHRY; CDR2 reads SYGVKD. The CDR3 spans 13 residues. V was pared by 11 bases and J by 4 bases, with 17 bases between. The CDR3 DNA follows: TGTGCCGTCCTCCCGATGGGGGGAGAGACCCAGTACTTC. Translation: CAVLPMGGETQYF.

This clonotype was picked up a small number of times. This rearrangement joins TRBV6-5 to TRBJ2-7; D gene unclear. CDR3 length: 13 residues. V was trimmed by 2 bases and J by 2 bases, leaving 7 bases between them. Germline CDR1 and CDR2: MNHEY and SVGAGI. In DNA, the CDR3 is TGTGCCAGCAGTTACGGCACCCCCTACGAGCAGTACTTC. Its translation is CASSYGTPYEQYF.

As to this clonotype: One end of the junction fails to match germline, which may point to a read error. The rearrangement joins TRBV24-1 to TRBJ2-3; D gene ambiguous. Germline V gives CDR1 KGHDR, CDR2 SFDVKD. The CDR3 loop spans 12 amino acids. CDR3 in amino acids: CAASAAGDTQYF. The CDR3 nucleotides are TGTGCCGCCAGCGCGGCTGGAGATACGCAGTATTTT.

V gene TRBV20-1 combines with J gene TRBJ1-2; 10 bases map to TRBD1. The CDR3 is 14 residues long. Trimming took 5 bases from V and 7 from J; bases not matched to a gene: 10. Germline lookup yields CDR1 DFQATT and CDR2 SNEGSKA (reference sequence). DNA for the CDR3: TGCAGTGCTCCCGGGACAGGGGCGAGGAGTGGCTACACCTTC. Its protein is CSAPGTGARSGYTF.

This clonotype has only a few counts. The genes are TRBV18 and TRBJ2-5; possible D gene TRBD1, 7 bases. CDR1 and CDR2 from the germline V gene are KGHSH and LQKENI. The V end lost 1 base, the J end lost 4 bases, and 10 bases lay between the germline ends. There are 14 residues in the CDR3. DNA of the CDR3: TGTGCCAGCTCACCACTCCAGGGGGGAGAGACCCAGTACTTC. Translated: CASSPLQGGETQYF.

This clonotype was detected only a few times. The chain combines TRBV15 with TRBJ2-1; 8 positions agree with TRBD2. Germline CDR1 LNHNV, CDR2 YYDKDF (reference sequence). CDR3 size: 15 residues. V dropped 0 bases and J dropped 5; count of bases not matched to a gene: 3. The CDR3 nucleotides are TGTGCCACCAGCAGAGAGGCGGGGGGAAACAATGAGCAGTTCTTC. This encodes CATSREAGGNNEQFF.

The sample holds many counts of this clonotype. The gene calls are TRBV6-5 and TRBJ2-5, with 9 bases lining up with TRBD2. Losses at the gene ends were 2 bases for V and 5 bases for J; bases not matched to a gene: 6. The CDR3 contains 15 residues. Germline V CDR1 and CDR2: MNHEY, SVGAGI. CDR3 protein: CASSYEPAGGETQYF. CDR3 sequence (DNA): TGTGCCAGCAGTTACGAGCCAGCGGGGGGTGAGACCCAGTACTTC.

This clonotype occurred a few times. V gene TRBV11-2 combines with J gene TRBJ2-1, with D possibly matching TRBD1 (5 bases). Looked up from germline, CDR1 is SGHAT and CDR2 is FQNNGV. This CDR3 has 14 amino acids. Trimming removed 3 bases at V and 5 bases at J, with 11 bases between. The CDR3 DNA follows: TGTGCCAGCAGCTTGGCAGGGATTAACAATGAGCAGTTCTTC. This gives the protein CASSLAGINNEQFF.

The rearrangement joins TRBV20-1 to TRBJ1-6; no reliable D call. The CDR3 has 15 amino acids. Per germline, CDR1 DFQATT and CDR2 SNEGSKA (reference sequence). Trimming cost V 1 base and J 5 bases, with 12 bases left between them. This CDR3 is CSARVGGQNNSPLHF. For the CDR3, the DNA is TGCAGTGCTAGAGTTGGAGGGCAGAATAATTCACCCCTCCACTTT.

This clonotype was counted ten times or more. The chain joins TRBV11-2 to TRBJ2-5, with no clear D. Trimming took off 0 bases at V and 2 bases at J, with 7 bases between the two ends. The CDR3 is 14 amino acids. Germline values: CDR1 SGHAT, CDR2 FQNNGV. CDR3 in amino acids: CASSLDQLQETQYF. The DNA for the CDR3 is TGTGCCAGCAGCTTAGATCAATTGCAAGAGACCCAGTACTTC.

There are a few counts of this clonotype. The chain employs TRBV29-1 and TRBJ2-1; TRBD2 agrees at 11 bases. J lost 7 bases, V lost 4 bases, and 6 bases had no gene match. The CDR3 is 14 residues long. The germline CDR1 and CDR2 sequences are SQVTM and ANQGSEA. The CDR3 loop is CSVGTSGSWNEQFF. In nucleotides, the CDR3 is TGCAGCGTTGGTACTAGCGGGAGTTGGAATGAGCAGTTCTTC.

This clonotype was picked up many times. The V call is TRBV20-1, the J call TRBJ2-5; possibly TRBD1 for D (6 bases). Germline lookup yields CDR1 DFQATT and CDR2 SNEGSKA (reference sequence). V was pared by 4 bases and J by 2 bases, with 17 bases between. The CDR3 totals 15 residues. The CDR3 sequence: CSAMPGHRIQETQYF. Written as DNA, the CDR3 is TGCAGTGCTATGCCGGGACACCGTATTCAAGAGACCCAGTACTTC.

This clonotype occurred a few times. V usage is TRBV10-3 and J usage is TRBJ2-1, with D tentatively TRBD1 or TRBD2 (5 bases each). The CDR3 has 14 residues. The V gene's germline CDR1 is ENHRY and CDR2 SYGVKD. The ends were cut back, 5 bases at V and 8 bases at J, with 16 bases in the middle. CDR3 loop: CAISQGNVGDEQFF. The DNA for the CDR3 is TGTGCCATCAGTCAGGGAAATGTGGGGGATGAGCAGTTCTTC.